A single sample is the source of the 26 T cell receptor beta chains below, sequenced in a study of T cell repertoires in cytomegalovirus infection. These receptors' targets are unknown. TCRdb called the reads again in MiXCR, with one record for every CDR3 protein. Here the sample spans about 220,000 distinct CDR3 sequences, approximately 38% being singletons. Sequenced here: CD8+ T cells from cultured PBMCs, sampled from culture after CMV antigen stimulation. The origin of the receptors is a human donor in good health (CMV status not recorded). Some clones in this sample may be carry-over from other donors' samples.

This clonotype was observed at least ten times. This chain connects TRBV19 to TRBJ2-7; D might be TRBD2 (6 bases). The V gene lost 10 bases and the J gene lost 6 bases, with 13 bases spanning the gap. The CDR3 spans 11 residues. Germline values: CDR1 LNHDA, CDR2 SQIVND (reference sequence). CDR3 sequence (DNA): TGTGCCACCTCGGGGGAAGGCGAGCAGTACTTC. Translated, it gives CATSGEGEQYF.

The chain uses TRBV18 and TRBJ2-7; TRBD2 matches at 7 bases. Trimming at V came to 0 bases and at J to 3 bases, leaving 5 bases not matched to a gene. Germline loops: CDR1 KGHSH, CDR2 LQKENI. CDR3 length equals 15 residues. The CDR3 protein is CASSPPGGSVYEQYF. For the CDR3, the DNA is TGTGCCAGCTCACCACCGGGCGGGAGCGTCTACGAGCAGTACTTC.

The chain employs TRBV4-1 and TRBJ2-7; 11 nucleotides agree with TRBD1. V lost 3 bases to trimming and J lost 1 base; unmatched junction nucleotides: 2. This CDR3 region has 15 residues. Germline lookup yields CDR1 MGHRA and CDR2 YSYEKL. CDR3 in amino acids: CASSQDRGLSYEQYF. The CDR3 bases are TGCGCCAGCAGCCAGGACAGGGGGCTATCCTACGAGCAGTACTTC.

The chain has TRBV15 and TRBJ2-2; D is ambiguous. Trimming left V 1 base short and J 4 bases short, with 4 bases between. This CDR3 region has 13 residues. Germline V gene data show CDR1 as LNHNV and CDR2 as YYDKDF (reference sequence). The CDR3 coding sequence is TGTGCCACCAGCAGAGGCTTCACCGGGGAGCTGTTTTTT. This sequence encodes CATSRGFTGELFF.

This rearrangement joins TRBV6-1 to TRBJ2-1, with 13 bases matching TRBD2. CDR3 length equals 15 residues. Germline CDR1 is MNHNS and CDR2 is SASEGT. V lost 0 bases to trimming and J lost 10 bases; unmatched junction nucleotides: 3. CDR3 residues: CASSEARLAGGEQFF. The CDR3 DNA reads as TGTGCCAGCAGTGAAGCCCGACTAGCGGGGGGCGAGCAGTTCTTC.

The gene calls are TRBV7-3 and TRBJ2-2; 7 bases are shared with TRBD1. Germline lookup yields CDR1 SGHTA and CDR2 FQGTGA. Germline trimming cut 4 bases from V and 7 bases from J; bases unmatched to any gene: 6. The CDR3 is made up of 14 amino acids. CDR3 loop: CASSSNRGIGELFF. The DNA for the CDR3 is TGTGCCAGCAGCTCCAACAGGGGCATCGGGGAGCTGTTTTTT.

V usage is TRBV12-3 or TRBV12-4 and J usage is TRBJ2-1; perhaps TRBD1 as D (6 bases). The CDR3 runs 15 residues. Trimming pared 7 bases from V and 2 bases from J, leaving 15 bases between. The CDR3 sequence: CASTDRQGPYNEQFF. The CDR3 DNA follows: TGTGCCAGCACCGACAGGCAGGGGCCCTACAATGAGCAGTTCTTC.

The chain links TRBV28 to TRBJ2-7, with 7 positions matching TRBD1. The CDR3 covers 18 residues. Trimming cost V 5 bases and J 4 bases; bases outside gene matches: 20. CDR1 and CDR2 from the germline V gene are MDHEN and SYDVKM. CDR3 residues: CASSREGARSNSGYEQYF. The CDR3, as DNA: TGTGCCAGCAGTAGAGAGGGGGCTAGGAGCAATTCGGGATACGAGCAGTACTTC.

This chain uses TRBV5-5 with TRBJ2-5, with D tentatively TRBD1 (5 bases). The germline V gene has CDR1 SGHKS and CDR2 YYEKEE (reference sequence). The CDR3 is 15 residues long. Trimming cost V 0 bases and J 5 bases, with 14 bases left between them. The CDR3 coding sequence is TGTGCCAGCAGCTTGGTGTTTGGGGCCGGGGAGACCCAGTACTTC. This sequence encodes CASSLVFGAGETQYF.

The chain joins TRBV27 to TRBJ1-6; TRBD1 matches at 10 bases. The CDR3 has 15 residues. V shed 3 bases and J 14 bases; nucleotides not matched to a gene: 10. The germline gives CDR1 MNHEY, CDR2 SMNVEV (reference sequence). The CDR3 sequence: CASSLDRGFNGALHF. As DNA, the CDR3 is TGTGCCAGCAGTTTGGACAGGGGGTTCAATGGGGCCCTCCACTTT.

This clonotype was observed once. This rearrangement joins TRBV5-1 to TRBJ1-2, with D possibly being TRBD1 (5 bases). V gave up 0 bases and J gave up 7 bases, with 10 bases separating them. Germline V gene lookup returns CDR1 SGHRS and CDR2 YFSETQ. The CDR3 covers 13 residues. The CDR3 sequence: CASSLDEGVGYTF. In DNA form, the CDR3 reads TGCGCCAGCAGCTTGGACGAAGGGGTTGGCTACACCTTC.

This clonotype was seen at least ten times. J is TRBJ2-1 and V is TRBV7-2, with D possibly TRBD2 on 5 matching bases. There are 15 residues in the CDR3. Germline-derived CDR1 and CDR2 are SGHTA and FQGNSA. Between the trimmed V and J ends, which lost 0 bases and 0 bases, there was a span of 6 bases. The CDR3 DNA reads as TGTGCCAGCAGCTTAGCGGGGAGCTCCTACAATGAGCAGTTCTTC. Protein product: CASSLAGSSYNEQFF.

This clonotype has just a few counts. The rearrangement joins TRBV28 to TRBJ2-1; D gene uncertain. The CDR3 spans 11 residues. Germline V gene sequence: CDR1 MDHEN, CDR2 SYDVKM. V lost 5 bases and J 12 bases, leaving 11 bases between the germline ends. The CDR3 DNA reads as TGTGCCAGCAGTCAGACAAGGGCGCAGTTCTTC. Translated: CASSQTRAQFF.

This clonotype was found a few times. The chain is built from TRBV24-1 and TRBJ2-1; no reliable D call. The CDR3 extends over 12 amino acids. Germline V gene data show CDR1 as KGHDR and CDR2 as SFDVKD. Trimming left V 6 bases short and J 5 bases short, with 7 bases between. CDR3 sequence reads: CATSQPNNEQFF. The CDR3 DNA follows: TGTGCCACCAGTCAACCCAACAATGAGCAGTTCTTC.

The chain is built from TRBV7-9 and TRBJ2-6, with TRBD1 identical over 7 bases. Looked up from germline, CDR1 is SEHNR and CDR2 is FQNEAQ (reference sequence). The V and J ends lost 2 bases and 0 bases, in that order; junction bases with no gene match: 7. The CDR3 extends over 18 amino acids. The CDR3 region has the DNA TGTGCCAGCAGCTTACTACCGACAGGGAGCTCTGGGGCCAACGTCCTGACTTTC. Protein: CASSLLPTGSSGANVLTF.

The V and J genes are TRBV29-1 and TRBJ1-3; the D gene is possibly TRBD1 (5 bases). With 3 bases removed from V and 0 bases from J, the gap between germline ends came to 12 bases. The CDR3 is 15 residues long. Looked up from germline, CDR1 is SQVTM and CDR2 is ANQGSEA. The CDR3 sequence: CSVENRFYSGNTIYF. The CDR3 nucleotides are TGCAGCGTTGAGAACAGGTTCTACTCTGGAAACACCATATATTTT.

The chain couples TRBV7-9 to TRBJ2-5, with TRBD2 as a possible D gene (5 bases). There are 14 residues in the CDR3. Germline V gene lookup returns CDR1 SEHNR and CDR2 FQNEAQ (reference sequence). Trimming cost V 1 base and J 4 bases, with 10 bases left between them. DNA for the CDR3: TGTGCCAGCAGCTTAGTCACGGGAACAGAGACCCAGTACTTC. Residues: CASSLVTGTETQYF.

This clonotype was observed a few times. The chain couples TRBV7-6 to TRBJ1-1; D ambiguous. Deletions cut 2 bases from V and 6 bases from J, with 10 bases between. The CDR3 is made up of 13 amino acids. Germline assignment: CDR1 SGHVS and CDR2 FNYEAQ. The chain's CDR3 is CASSLPSGAEAFF. The CDR3 DNA follows: TGTGCCAGCAGCTTACCATCTGGCGCTGAAGCTTTCTTT.

The chain has TRBV7-2 and TRBJ1-5; no clear D gene. The CDR3 length is 14 residues. V was shortened by 1 base and J by 3 bases, with 7 bases between the two germline ends. Germline CDR1 and CDR2: SGHTA and FQGNSA. The CDR3 is CASSLGSFNQPQHF. In DNA, the CDR3 is TGTGCCAGCAGCTTAGGAAGCTTCAATCAGCCCCAGCATTTT.

The gene calls are TRBV7-9 and TRBJ2-7, with D hard to call. Trimming pared 5 bases from V and 5 bases from J, leaving 10 bases between. CDR1 is SEHNR and CDR2 is FQNEAQ in the germline V gene (reference sequence). The CDR3 spans 12 residues. This CDR3 reads CASSPFSDEQYF. The CDR3 DNA is TGTGCCAGCAGCCCATTCTCGGACGAGCAGTACTTC. Filled out from reference TRBV7-9 and TRBJ2-7, the complete variable domain reads DTGVSQNPRHKITKRGQNVTFRCDPISEHNRLYWYRQTLGQGPEFLTYFQNEAQLEKSRLLSDRFSAERPKGSFSTLEIQRTEQGDSAMYLCASSPFSDEQYFGPGTRLTVT.

V usage is TRBV15 and J usage is TRBJ1-3; D remains unclear. Trimming shortened V by 4 bases and J by 0 bases, and 13 bases separated the two germline ends. The CDR3 has 16 amino acids. CDR1 LNHNV and CDR2 YYDKDF come from the germline V gene (reference sequence). The CDR3 DNA reads as TGTGCCACCAGCACCGGACGGATCCTCTCTGGAAACACCATATATTTT. Translating gives CATSTGRILSGNTIYF.

The chain couples TRBV7-9 to TRBJ1-4, with 11 positions matching TRBD1. The V gene's germline CDR1 is SEHNR and CDR2 FQNEAQ (reference sequence). V was pared by 1 base and J by 3 bases, with 4 bases of the junction left unmatched. This CDR3 spans 17 amino acids. In DNA form, the CDR3 reads TGTGCCAGCAGCTTAGGGACAGGGGGCGCGGCTAATGAAAAACTGTTTTTT. Its translation is CASSLGTGGAANEKLFF.

This clonotype has more than one count but fewer than ten. This chain joins TRBV7-8 and TRBJ2-1; perhaps TRBD2 as D (6 bases). Germline V CDR1 and CDR2: SGHVS, FQNEAQ. The V end was cut by 0 bases, the J end by 0 bases, with 15 bases between. This CDR3 comprises 18 residues. In DNA, the CDR3 is TGTGCCAGCAGCTTAGCCCCATTTGGGGGGAGCTCCTACAATGAGCAGTTCTTC. Residues: CASSLAPFGGSSYNEQFF.

The V and J genes are TRBV11-2 and TRBJ2-1, with 14 bases that match TRBD2. V dropped 5 bases and J dropped 3; count of bases not matched to a gene: 15. CDR3 length: 20 amino acids. CDR1 and CDR2 (germline): SGHAT, FQNNGV. In nucleotides, the CDR3 is TGTGCCAGCAGCGCCCCGACTAGCGGGGGGGCTTCCGCCGTCTACAATGAGCAGTTCTTC. This codes for CASSAPTSGGASAVYNEQFF. Full variable domain (remainder filled in from reference TRBV11-2 and TRBJ2-1): EAGVAQSPRYKIIEKRQSVAFWCNPISGHATLYWYQQILGQGPKLLIQFQNNGVVDDSQLPKDRFSAERLKGVDSTLKIQPAKLEDSAVYLCASSAPTSGGASAVYNEQFFGPGTRLTVL.

The chain employs TRBV27 and TRBJ2-6; D not resolved. V was pared by 7 bases and J by 1 base, with 5 bases between. CDR1 is MNHEY, CDR2 SMNVEV, per germline (reference sequence). CDR3 length: 13 residues. The CDR3 DNA reads as TGTGCCAGCACCGCTTCTGGGGCCAACGTCCTGACTTTC. Translated: CASTASGANVLTF.

This clonotype was seen a few times. The rearrangement joins TRBV27 to TRBJ1-1, with 10 bases lining up with TRBD1. V lost 5 bases to trimming and J lost 1 base; unmatched junction nucleotides: 19. Germline loops: CDR1 MNHEY, CDR2 SMNVEV (reference sequence). The CDR3 runs to 20 residues. The chain's CDR3 is CASSPIMGQGPFGRNTEAFF. CDR3 nucleotide sequence: TGTGCCAGCAGTCCGATTATGGGACAGGGGCCTTTCGGTCGGAACACTGAAGCTTTCTTT.